This T cell receptor beta chain emerged from a study of T cell responses to AZD1222 COVID-19 vaccine. General study results and limits: Across the whole spike, CD4 TCRs peaked at regions 160-218 and 743-854. Only after the peak T cell response were repertoires sampled. Targeting of unmutated variant regions was reportedly seen in nearly half of spike-specific TCRs.

The protocol was immunoSEQ multiplex PCR, while the TCRdb copy is restricted to in-frame clones and leaves out a portion. Here the sample spans about 150,000 clones, approximately 92% being singletons. On this clone: Its antigen remains unknown.

From germline, CDR1 is LGHDT and CDR2 YNNKEL (reference sequence). CDR3 length: 15 residues. The V gene end was trimmed by 4 bases and the J gene end by 6 bases; junction bases not matched to a gene: 5. The material sequenced was peripheral blood, taken on day 0 of AZD1222 vaccination. The rearrangement joins TRBV3-1 (or the pseudogene TRBV3-2) to TRBJ2-7; TRBD2 matches 14 bases. This clonotype originated in an adult in good health. The CDR3 sequence is CASSPNGLAGGEQYF. Written as DNA, the CDR3 is TGTGCCAGCAGCCCCAACGGACTAGCGGGAGGCGAGCAGTACTTC.